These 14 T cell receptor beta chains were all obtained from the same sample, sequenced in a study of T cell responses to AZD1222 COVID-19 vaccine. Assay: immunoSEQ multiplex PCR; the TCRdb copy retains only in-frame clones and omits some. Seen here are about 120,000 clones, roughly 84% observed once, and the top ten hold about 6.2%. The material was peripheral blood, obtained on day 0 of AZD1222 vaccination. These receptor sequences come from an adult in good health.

The CDR3 DNA is TGCGCCAGCAGCTTGGTTCAGGGGCTTAGCAATGAGCAGTTCTTC. Translation gives CASSLVQGLSNEQFF. This chain links TRBV5-1 with TRBJ2-1; maybe TRBD1 (6 bases). The CDR3 runs 15 residues. V gave up 0 bases and J gave up 6 bases, with 13 bases separating them. The germline CDR1 and CDR2 sequences are SGHRS and YFSETQ.

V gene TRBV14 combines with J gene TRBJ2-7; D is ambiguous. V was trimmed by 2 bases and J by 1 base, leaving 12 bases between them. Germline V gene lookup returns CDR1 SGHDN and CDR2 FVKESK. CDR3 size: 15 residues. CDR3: CASSQFPGLSYEQYF. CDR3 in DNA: TGTGCCAGCAGCCAATTCCCAGGCTTATCCTACGAGCAGTACTTC.

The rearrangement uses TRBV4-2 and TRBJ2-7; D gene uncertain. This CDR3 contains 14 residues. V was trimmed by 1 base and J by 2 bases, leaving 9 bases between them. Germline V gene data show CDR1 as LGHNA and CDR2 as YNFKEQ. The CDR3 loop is CASSQVRDTYEQYF. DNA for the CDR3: TGTGCCAGCAGCCAAGTAAGAGACACCTACGAGCAGTACTTC.

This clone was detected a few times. CDR3 sequence reads: CASSDRGGKNIQYF. CDR3 nucleotides: TGTGCCAGCAGTGACAGGGGCGGAAAAAACATTCAGTACTTC. The chain links TRBV2 to TRBJ2-4; D is possibly TRBD1 (6 bases). CDR1 SNHLY and CDR2 FYNNEI come from the germline V gene. The germline V and J ends were trimmed by 3 bases and 4 bases, with 10 bases remaining between them. The CDR3 contains 14 residues.

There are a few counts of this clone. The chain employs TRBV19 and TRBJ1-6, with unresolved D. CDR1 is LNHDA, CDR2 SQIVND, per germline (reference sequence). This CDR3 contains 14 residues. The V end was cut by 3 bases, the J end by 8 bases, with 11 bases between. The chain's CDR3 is CASSMAGRDSPLHF. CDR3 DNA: TGTGCCAGTAGTATGGCGGGAAGGGATTCACCCCTCCACTTT.

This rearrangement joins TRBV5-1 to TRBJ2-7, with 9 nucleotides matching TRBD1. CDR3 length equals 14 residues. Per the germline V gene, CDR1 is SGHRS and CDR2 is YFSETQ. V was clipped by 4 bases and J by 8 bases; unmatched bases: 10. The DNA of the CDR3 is TGCGCCAGCAGCCATCCGGGACAGGGACCACAGCAGTACTTC. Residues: CASSHPGQGPQQYF.

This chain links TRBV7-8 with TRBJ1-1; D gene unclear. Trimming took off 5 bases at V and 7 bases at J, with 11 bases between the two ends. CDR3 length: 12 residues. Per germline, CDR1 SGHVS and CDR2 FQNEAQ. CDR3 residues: CASSQWKYEAFF. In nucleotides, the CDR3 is TGTGCCAGCAGCCAATGGAAATATGAAGCTTTCTTT. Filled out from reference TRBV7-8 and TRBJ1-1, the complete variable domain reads GAGVSQSPRYKVAKRGQDVALRCDPISGHVSLFWYQQALGQGPEFLTYFQNEAQLDKSGLPSDRFFAERPEGSVSTLKIQRTQQEDSAVYLCASSQWKYEAFFGQGTRLTVV.

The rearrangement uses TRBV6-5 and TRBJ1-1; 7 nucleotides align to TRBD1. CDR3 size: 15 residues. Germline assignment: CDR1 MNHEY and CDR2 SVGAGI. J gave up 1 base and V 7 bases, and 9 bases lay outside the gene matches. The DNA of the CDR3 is TGTGCCAGCATTACCCCGGGGACAGAGAACACTGAAGCTTTCTTT. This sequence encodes CASITPGTENTEAFF.

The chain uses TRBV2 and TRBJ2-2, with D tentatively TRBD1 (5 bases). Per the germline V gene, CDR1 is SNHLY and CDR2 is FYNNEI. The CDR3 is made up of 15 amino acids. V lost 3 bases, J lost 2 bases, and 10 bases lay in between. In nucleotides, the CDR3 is TGTGCCAGCAGTGATTTGCAGGGCAACACCGGGGAGCTGTTTTTT. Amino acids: CASSDLQGNTGELFF.

The CDR3 DNA is TGTGCCAGCAGTTTTTCGACAGGGGCAACCGGGGAGCTGTTTTTT. Its translation is CASSFSTGATGELFF. The gene calls are TRBV6-5 and TRBJ2-2; 8 positions match TRBD1. Germline CDR1 MNHEY, CDR2 SVGAGI. The CDR3 totals 15 residues. V trimming: 4 bases; J trimming: 5 bases; junction bases outside the gene matches: 6.

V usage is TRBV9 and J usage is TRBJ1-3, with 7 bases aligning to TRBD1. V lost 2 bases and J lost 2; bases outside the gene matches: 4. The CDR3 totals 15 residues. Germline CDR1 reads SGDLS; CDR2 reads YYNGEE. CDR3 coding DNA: TGTGCCAGCAGCGTTGGCAGGGGGACTGGAAACACCATATATTTT. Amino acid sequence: CASSVGRGTGNTIYF.

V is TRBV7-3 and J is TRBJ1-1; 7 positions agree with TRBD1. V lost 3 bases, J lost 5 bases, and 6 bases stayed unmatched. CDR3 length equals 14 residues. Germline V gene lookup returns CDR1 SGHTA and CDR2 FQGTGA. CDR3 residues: CASSFGRGTTEAFF. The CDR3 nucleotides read TGTGCCAGCAGCTTTGGCAGGGGGACTACTGAAGCTTTCTTT.

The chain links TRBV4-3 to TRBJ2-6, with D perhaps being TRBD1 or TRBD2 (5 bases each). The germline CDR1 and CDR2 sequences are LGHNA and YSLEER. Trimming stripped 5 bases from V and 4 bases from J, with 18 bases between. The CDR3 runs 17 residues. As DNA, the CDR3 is TGCGCCAGCAGCTCCGATGCCGGGGCAGGAGGGGCCAACGTCCTGACTTTC. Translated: CASSSDAGAGGANVLTF.

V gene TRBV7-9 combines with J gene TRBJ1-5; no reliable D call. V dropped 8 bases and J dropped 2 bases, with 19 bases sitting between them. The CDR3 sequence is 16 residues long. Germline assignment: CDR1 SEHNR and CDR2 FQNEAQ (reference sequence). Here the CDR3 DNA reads TGTGCCAGCTCAACGTCCGGGTCGAAGGGCAATCAGCCCCAGCATTTT. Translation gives CASSTSGSKGNQPQHF. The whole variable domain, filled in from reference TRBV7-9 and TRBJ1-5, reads DTGVSQNPRHKITKRGQNVTFRCDPISEHNRLYWYRQTLGQGPEFLTYFQNEAQLEKSRLLSDRFSAERPKGSFSTLEIQRTEQGDSAMYLCASSTSGSKGNQPQHFGDGTRLSIL.